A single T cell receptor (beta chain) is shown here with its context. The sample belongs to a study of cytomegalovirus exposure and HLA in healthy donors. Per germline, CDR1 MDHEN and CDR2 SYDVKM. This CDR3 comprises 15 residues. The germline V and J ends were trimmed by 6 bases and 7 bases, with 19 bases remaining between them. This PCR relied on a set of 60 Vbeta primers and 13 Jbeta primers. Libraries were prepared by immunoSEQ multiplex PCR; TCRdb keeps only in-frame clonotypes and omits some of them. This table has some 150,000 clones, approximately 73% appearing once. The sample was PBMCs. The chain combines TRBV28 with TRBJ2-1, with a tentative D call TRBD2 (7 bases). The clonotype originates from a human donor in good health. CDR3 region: CASRETRGGRNEQFF. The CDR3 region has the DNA TGTGCCAGCAGGGAAACGAGGGGGGGAAGGAATGAGCAGTTCTTC.